The 6 T cell receptor beta chains reported below all come from one sample, sequenced in a study of OX40 agonist ivuxolimab in advanced cancers. Profiled with immunoSEQ multiplex PCR; TCRdb holds only in-frame clones, not every one. The data show 50,000 to 65,000 clones, 70% to 90% seen once. The source material was CD4+ or CD8+ T cells sorted from blood, sampled in a trial of the OX40 agonist ivuxolimab. The receptors shown here come from an adult with an advanced solid tumor such as melanoma, head and neck, liver or kidney cancer.

The chain recombines TRBV18 with TRBJ1-6; 12 bases match TRBD1. The CDR3 totals 17 residues. After removal of 6 bases from V and 6 bases from J, the junction contained 9 bases not matched to a gene. Germline assignment: CDR1 KGHSH and CDR2 LQKENI. In nucleotides, the CDR3 is TGTGCCAGCTCTGGGACCGGGACAGGGGGCGCTAATTCACCCCTCCACTTT. Its translation: CASSGTGTGGANSPLHF.

The gene calls are TRBV6-5 and TRBJ2-7, with unresolved D. The CDR3 has 13 residues. The germline gives CDR1 MNHEY, CDR2 SVGAGI. Trimming stripped 3 bases from V and 4 bases from J, with 10 bases between. CDR3 nucleotides: TGTGCCAGCAGTTATCGGGCGAAGTACGAGCAGTACTTC. Translation gives CASSYRAKYEQYF.

This chain joins TRBV5-4 and TRBJ2-7; TRBD2 matches at 7 bases. Per germline, CDR1 SGHNT and CDR2 YYREEE (reference sequence). The ends lost 1 base at V and 5 bases at J; junction bases unmatched: 3. The CDR3 sequence is 13 residues long. This CDR3 is CASSLRGGNEQYF. CDR3 DNA sequence: TGTGCCAGCAGCTTGAGGGGAGGGAACGAGCAGTACTTC.

V gene TRBV7-9 combines with J gene TRBJ2-3, with a possible D match to TRBD2 (6 bases). The length of the CDR3 is 16 residues. CDR1 and CDR2 (germline): SEHNR, FQNEAQ (reference sequence). The V end lost 1 base, the J end lost 4 bases, and 15 bases lay between the germline ends. The CDR3 sequence: CASSLGSGRRSDTQYF. CDR3 in DNA: TGTGCCAGCAGCTTAGGGTCCGGGAGAAGGTCAGATACGCAGTATTTT.

This rearrangement joins TRBV19 to TRBJ1-5, with 7 positions matching TRBD1. The V segment lost 6 bases and the J segment 4 bases; nucleotides outside the gene matches: 9. Germline values: CDR1 LNHDA, CDR2 SQIVND (reference sequence). There are 15 residues in the CDR3. In DNA form, the CDR3 reads TGTGCCAGTAGCCCGGCGGGACAGTTAAATCAGCCCCAGCATTTT. This encodes CASSPAGQLNQPQHF.

This clone was seen just once. The rearrangement links TRBV11-2 to TRBJ2-5; TRBD2 agrees at 8 bases. Unmatched junction bases numbered 6, after V lost 1 base and J lost 5 bases. Germline CDR1 reads SGHAT; CDR2 reads FQNNGV. CDR3 length: 15 amino acids. CDR3: CASSLALAAWETQYF. The CDR3 DNA is TGTGCCAGCAGCTTAGCACTAGCGGCCTGGGAGACCCAGTACTTC.